This TCR beta chain comes out of a study of T cells in Graves' hyperthyroidism and ophthalmopathy. Study results and caveats: It was a median 6.5 months before onset that the model predicted ophthalmopathy.

Each ophthalmopathy patient scored at least 3 on the Clinical Activity Score and at least 4 on NOSPECS grade, with duration under 3 months. Amplification of TCR beta CDR3 regions was performed using RNA transcripts as template. Carried out on the TCR CDR3, a first-round RT-PCR used the HTBI primer set. TCRdb reprocessed the multiplex PCR reads via MiXCR and lists one record per CDR3 protein. The sample has about 400,000 distinct CDR3 sequences, around 13% seen once. This clonotype was picked up many times. As yet, its antigen is unknown. The TCR comes from a woman aged 25 to 39 with Graves' ophthalmopathy. The specimen sequenced was blood.

CDR3 bases: TGTGCCAGCAGCGTAACGACAGGCCAAACTGGAAACACCATATATTTT. Translating it yields CASSVTTGQTGNTIYF. The chain links TRBV9 to TRBJ1-3; the D gene is possibly TRBD1 (6 bases). V was trimmed by 1 base and J by 2 bases, leaving 13 bases between them. Germline CDR1 and CDR2: SGDLS and YYNGEE. This CDR3 comprises 16 residues.